The sample holds one count of the clone carrying this TCR beta chain. The method was immunoSEQ multiplex PCR; TCRdb's version includes in-frame clones alone and lacks a portion of them. The repertoire has 25,000 to 35,000 clones, about 88% of them found once; the top ten carry 0.44%. The data belong to a study of T cell changes during pregnancy in multiple sclerosis. The V and J ends lost 5 bases and 5 bases respectively, with 15 bases between them. There are 14 residues in the CDR3. Germline V CDR1 and CDR2: MNHEY, SVGAGI. The receptor was derived from a female donor in good health, enrolled as a control in a pregnancy study. Material: CD4+ T cells from peripheral blood mononuclear cells, obtained in the second trimester of pregnancy. The chain carries TRBV6-5 and TRBJ1-2, with a possible D match to TRBD1 (6 bases). The DNA for the CDR3 is TGTGCCAGCAGTGGGCCCGAAAGGGGGTATGGCTACACCTTC. Translating gives CASSGPERGYGYTF.